This T cell receptor (beta chain) was observed in a study of T cell clonotyping in hematopoietic cell transplantation. Deletions cut 4 bases from V and 0 bases from J, with 16 bases between. The CDR3 loop spans 18 amino acids. Method: immunoSEQ multiplex PCR; TCRdb's copy keeps in-frame clones and lacks some. This sample carries 69,000 or so clones, 94% of them seen once, and the ten largest clones take more than 1.5%. The sequenced sample was peripheral blood mononuclear cells. The sequence was obtained from a man in his fifties or sixties in good health. Some clones in this sample may be carry-over from other donors' samples. The chain employs TRBV23-1 and TRBJ2-6, with D tentatively TRBD1 (5 bases). TRBV23-1 carries the ORF label, with uncertain function. This chain's CDR3 is CASSPGQGRPSGANVLTF. Written as DNA, the CDR3 is TGCGCCAGCAGTCCCGGGCAGGGTCGACCCTCTGGGGCCAACGTCCTGACTTTC.